What follows are 26 T cell receptor beta chains derived from one specimen sequenced in a study of CD8 T cells in ankylosing spondylitis. MiXCR was run by TCRdb on the 5' RACE reads, yielding one entry per CDR3 protein. The data show fewer than 250,000 distinct CDR3 sequences, with more than 9% seen just once and roughly 23% held by the top ten. The sequencing sample was made of blood, either unsorted or a sorted T cell fraction (not recorded which). These receptors originate from a male donor with ankylosing spondylitis or in good health (not recorded which).

In this sample, this clonotype turned up many times. This chain connects TRBV12-3 or TRBV12-4 to TRBJ1-2; 7 bases agree with TRBD1. The CDR3 loop spans 16 amino acids. The V segment lost 6 bases and the J segment 4 bases; nucleotides outside the gene matches: 14. The CDR3 loop reads CASRPSPRDSAYGYTF. Here the CDR3 DNA reads TGTGCCAGCAGACCATCACCCCGGGACAGTGCCTATGGCTACACCTTC.

Ten or more counts support this clonotype. The chain has TRBV7-2 and TRBJ2-5; D is undetermined. Germline V CDR1 and CDR2: SGHTA, FQGNSA. The CDR3 sequence is 14 residues long. The V end lost 1 base, the J end lost 5 bases, and 11 bases lay between the germline ends. The CDR3 protein is CASSLGLARETQYF. The DNA for the CDR3 is TGTGCCAGCAGCTTAGGTTTAGCCCGGGAGACCCAGTACTTC.

J is TRBJ2-1 and V is TRBV24-1, with 8 nucleotides matching TRBD2. Germline trimming cut 11 bases from V and 11 bases from J; bases unmatched to any gene: 13. Germline CDR1 and CDR2: KGHDR and SFDVKD. The CDR3 is made up of 13 amino acids. CDR3 nucleotide sequence: TGTGCCATCCGCAACGCGGGGGGTGCCCAGCAGTTCTTC. Translated, it gives CAIRNAGGAQQFF.

Only a few counts were recorded for this clonotype. The chain employs TRBV5-1 and TRBJ1-5, with D tentatively TRBD1 (5 bases). Trimming pared 7 bases from V and 3 bases from J, leaving 17 bases between. The CDR3 sequence is 15 residues long. CDR1 and CDR2 from the germline V gene are SGHRS and YFSETQ. CDR3 sequence: CASPPRGDLNQPQHF. The CDR3 coding sequence is TGCGCCAGCCCCCCAAGGGGCGATCTCAATCAGCCCCAGCATTTT.

This clonotype was seen many times. The rearrangement uses TRBV7-6 and TRBJ1-6, with D possibly being TRBD1 (6 bases). Germline V gene sequence: CDR1 SGHVS, CDR2 FNYEAQ. Trimming pared 3 bases from V and 8 bases from J, leaving 17 bases between. The CDR3 is 16 amino acids. CDR3 sequence: CASSLTPGHRDSPLHF. The CDR3 bases are TGTGCCAGCAGCTTGACTCCGGGACATAGGGATTCACCCCTCCACTTT. The full variable domain, rest sourced from reference TRBV7-6 and TRBJ1-6, is GAGVSQSPRYKVTKRGQDVALRCDPISGHVSLYWYRQALGQGPEFLTYFNYEAQQDKSGLPNDRFSAERPEGSISTLTIQRTEQRDSAMYRCASSLTPGHRDSPLHFGNGTRLTVT.

This clonotype was detected many times. The chain links TRBV3-1 to TRBJ2-2; D gene ambiguous. The V gene's germline CDR1 is LGHDT and CDR2 YNNKEL (reference sequence). CDR3 length: 14 amino acids. The ends were cut back, 2 bases at V and 4 bases at J, with 8 bases in the middle. The CDR3 DNA sequence: TGTGCCAGCAGCCAACGGACCTCCACCGGGGAGCTGTTTTTT. This sequence encodes CASSQRTSTGELFF. The full variable domain, with the rest looked up from reference TRBV3-1 and TRBJ2-2, is DTAVSQTPKYLVTQMGNDKSIKCEQNLGHDTMYWYKQDSKKFLKIMFSYNNKELIINETVPNRFSPKSPDKAHLNLHINSLELGDSAVYFCASSQRTSTGELFFGEGSRLTVL.

This clonotype came up many times. The chain recombines TRBV20-1 with TRBJ2-2; the match to TRBD2 covers 9 bases. The V gene's germline CDR1 is DFQATT and CDR2 SNEGSKA (reference sequence). The CDR3 runs to 15 residues. J was trimmed by 6 bases and V by 5 bases; bases with no gene match: 10. The CDR3, as DNA: TGCAGTGCTTCCCCGGGACTAGCCGTCGCCGGGGAGCTGTTTTTT. Encoded protein: CSASPGLAVAGELFF.

This clonotype has just a few counts. The chain employs TRBV20-1 and TRBJ2-7; D may be TRBD1 or TRBD2 (5 bases each). With 3 bases removed from V and 1 base from J, the gap between germline ends came to 13 bases. From germline, CDR1 is DFQATT and CDR2 SNEGSKA (reference sequence). The CDR3 spans 14 residues. CDR3 in DNA: TGCAGTGCTAGTGAGTGGGGGATGTCCTACGAGCAGTACTTC. This gives the protein CSASEWGMSYEQYF.

V and J are TRBV7-2 and TRBJ2-5; 11 nucleotides match TRBD2. The CDR3 consists of 16 residues. CDR1 and CDR2 from the germline V gene are SGHTA and FQGNSA. V shed 5 bases, J shed 2 bases, and the junction held 7 bases outside the gene matches. CDR3 in DNA: TGTGCCAGCAGCCCGCCGAGACTAGCGGGGCAAGAGACCCAGTACTTC. It yields the protein CASSPPRLAGQETQYF.

In this sample, this clonotype turned up many times. DNA of the CDR3: TGTGCCAGCAGCTTAGCCCAAATCTCTGGAAACACCATATATTTT. Translated, it gives CASSLAQISGNTIYF. V gene TRBV7-9 combines with J gene TRBJ1-3; no definite D call. This CDR3 is 15 amino acids long. Looked up from germline, CDR1 is SEHNR and CDR2 is FQNEAQ (reference sequence). V was clipped by 0 bases and J by 0 bases, with 6 bases between them.

Ten or more counts support this clonotype. CDR3: CASSRDRAAGNTIYF. The CDR3 region has the DNA TGTGCCAGCAGCCGCGACAGGGCGGCTGGAAACACCATATATTTT. The chain recombines TRBV6-1 with TRBJ1-3; 7 bases map to TRBD1. The J segment lost 2 bases and the V segment lost 6 bases, leaving 7 bases of the junction unmatched. Germline V gene lookup returns CDR1 MNHNS and CDR2 SASEGT. CDR3 size: 15 residues.

This clonotype occurred many times. The CDR3 sequence is CASSLAANGLGETQYF. The CDR3 region has the DNA TGTGCCAGCAGCTTAGCCGCCAATGGACTTGGGGAGACCCAGTACTTC. The rearrangement uses TRBV7-2 and TRBJ2-5, with a weak D call TRBD2 (5 bases). Per the germline V gene, CDR1 is SGHTA and CDR2 is FQGNSA. The length of the CDR3 is 16 residues. The V and J ends lost 0 bases and 5 bases respectively, with 16 bases between them.

V and J are TRBV12-3 or TRBV12-4 and TRBJ2-3, with 7 bases aligning to TRBD1. Germline trimming cut 6 bases from V and 5 bases from J; bases unmatched to any gene: 8. The CDR3 runs to 14 residues. In nucleotides, the CDR3 is TGTGCCAGCAGCCGTGACAGGGTTGAAGATACGCAGTATTTT. Protein sequence: CASSRDRVEDTQYF.

The chain is built from TRBV9 and TRBJ1-1; D perhaps matches TRBD1 (6 bases). The CDR3 runs to 14 residues. Germline CDR1 SGDLS, CDR2 YYNGEE. The V gene lost 4 bases and the J gene lost 0 bases, with 10 bases spanning the gap. The CDR3 DNA reads as TGTGCCAGCAGCCCTCAGGGGCTGAACACTGAAGCTTTCTTT. This codes for CASSPQGLNTEAFF.

This clonotype came up many times. The chain is built from TRBV5-1 and TRBJ1-6; no definite D call. The CDR3 totals 15 residues. Germline V CDR1 and CDR2: SGHRS, YFSETQ. Trimming left V 0 bases short and J 8 bases short, with 12 bases between. The CDR3 here is CASSLDVSWDSPLHF. Here the CDR3 DNA reads TGCGCCAGCAGCTTGGACGTATCGTGGGATTCACCCCTCCACTTT.

At least ten counts were recorded for this clonotype. The V call is TRBV12-5, the J call TRBJ2-5, with 10 bases matching TRBD2. The V gene's germline CDR1 is LGHNT and CDR2 FRNRAP. The CDR3 consists of 16 residues. With 5 bases clipped from V and 7 bases from J, the junction kept 13 bases outside the gene matches. The CDR3 coding sequence is TGTGCTAGTGGTACCGGACTAGCGGCCTCGGGGGGGACCCAGTACTTC. It translates to CASGTGLAASGGTQYF. Full variable domain (missing parts from reference TRBV12-5 and TRBJ2-5): DARVTQTPRHKVTEMGQEVTMRCQPILGHNTVFWYRQTMMQGLELLAYFRNRAPLDDSGMPKDRFSAEMPDATLATLKIQPSEPRDSAVYFCASGTGLAASGGTQYFGPGTRLLVL.

In this sample, this clonotype turned up many times. J is TRBJ1-1 and V is TRBV9, with D possibly TRBD1 on 6 matching bases. CDR1 SGDLS and CDR2 YYNGEE come from the germline V gene. The length of the CDR3 is 16 residues. V lost 0 bases to trimming and J lost 3 bases, with 15 bases between them. The CDR3 sequence: CASSVALGATDTEAFF. CDR3 bases: TGTGCCAGCAGCGTAGCTTTGGGGGCCACGGACACTGAAGCTTTCTTT.

The sample holds many counts of this clonotype. The chain is built from TRBV10-3 and TRBJ1-2; D is unresolved. The CDR3 is made up of 12 amino acids. Germline V gene data show CDR1 as ENHRY and CDR2 as SYGVKD. With 5 bases removed from V and 7 bases from J, the gap between germline ends came to 11 bases. The CDR3 sequence is CAISSDLGGYTF. CDR3 nucleotide sequence: TGTGCCATCAGTTCAGACCTCGGTGGCTACACCTTC.

This clonotype was found many times. The chain couples TRBV20-1 to TRBJ2-3, with TRBD2 matching 11 bases. The CDR3 is made up of 14 amino acids. Germline V CDR1 and CDR2: DFQATT, SNEGSKA (reference sequence). CDR3 loop: CTVGRLAGTDTQYF. In DNA, the CDR3 is TGCACTGTGGGGAGACTAGCGGGGACAGATACGCAGTATTTT.

Many counts were recorded for this clonotype. The germline gene is not matched at one end of the junction; a read error may be the cause. The rearrangement links TRBV15 to TRBJ1-1; 8 nucleotides align to TRBD1. Germline V gives CDR1 LNHNV, CDR2 YYDKDF (reference sequence). CDR3 length: 17 amino acids. CDR3 DNA: TGTGCCACCAGCAGAGGTTCCCCGTGGACAGGGAACCCTGAAGCTTTCTTT. Encoded protein: CATSRGSPWTGNPEAFF.

In its sample, this clonotype was seen many times. J is TRBJ2-7 and V is TRBV20-1, with D possibly being TRBD2 (7 bases). Between the trimmed V and J ends, which lost 4 bases and 0 bases, there was a span of 16 bases. The germline CDR1 and CDR2 sequences are DFQATT and SNEGSKA (reference sequence). This CDR3 comprises 15 residues. CDR3 coding DNA: TGCAGTGCTAAGAGAGGGGGGGGGTCCTCCTACGAGCAGTACTTC. Translated: CSAKRGGGSSYEQYF.

This clonotype has a count of ten or more. V and J are TRBV15 and TRBJ2-3, with TRBD1 identical over 11 bases. The V gene's germline CDR1 is LNHNV and CDR2 YYDKDF (reference sequence). This CDR3 is built from 15 residues. V lost 0 bases and J lost 4; bases outside the gene matches: 0. Written as DNA, the CDR3 is TGTGCCACCAGCAGAGAGGGACAGGGGGCAGATACGCAGTATTTT. It specifies CATSREGQGADTQYF. Looking up the rest from reference TRBV15 and TRBJ2-3 gives the full variable domain: DAMVIQNPRYQVTQFGKPVTLSCSQTLNHNVMYWYQQKSSQAPKLLFHYYDKDFNNEADTPDNFQSRRPNTSFCFLDIRSPGLGDTAMYLCATSREGQGADTQYFGPGTRLTVL.

This clonotype has at least ten counts. V is TRBV4-2 and J is TRBJ2-1, with 8 bases matching TRBD1. V was clipped by 0 bases and J by 7 bases; unmatched bases: 11. This CDR3 has 17 amino acids. Looked up from germline, CDR1 is LGHNA and CDR2 is YNFKEQ. CDR3 in amino acids: CASSQDHRQGALNEQFF. In DNA form, the CDR3 reads TGTGCCAGCAGCCAAGATCACAGGCAGGGGGCCTTAAATGAGCAGTTCTTC.

Here the CDR3 DNA reads TGCAGCGTTGAACCGGGACTGGCGAGAACCCAGTACTTC. This sequence encodes CSVEPGLARTQYF. The chain carries TRBV29-1 and TRBJ2-5, with D perhaps TRBD2 (6 bases). The V end lost 2 bases, the J end lost 8 bases, and 15 bases lay between the germline ends. This CDR3 region has 13 residues. Germline assignment: CDR1 SQVTM and CDR2 ANQGSEA.

The rearrangement joins TRBV21-1 to TRBJ2-7; TRBD1, the table's D call, was not compared with the DNA. TRBV21-1 is deemed a pseudogene. The CDR3 has 13 residues. In DNA, the CDR3 is TGTGCCAGCAGTAACCAGCAGGGGATCGAGCAGTACTTC. Its translation is CASSNQQGIEQYF.

Ten or more counts support this clonotype. J is TRBJ2-7 and V is TRBV20-1; tentatively, D is TRBD1 (6 bases). The germline CDR1 and CDR2 sequences are DFQATT and SNEGSKA (reference sequence). The CDR3 is made up of 14 amino acids. Trimming took off 2 bases at V and 6 bases at J, with 17 bases between the two ends. CDR3 protein: CSARYGTPAVEQYF. CDR3 DNA: TGCAGTGCTAGATATGGGACACCAGCGGTCGAGCAGTACTTC.